This T cell receptor (beta chain) was found in a study of control samples from healthy donors and cancer patients. TCRdb keeps only in-frame clones here, not all; method: immunoSEQ multiplex PCR. The sample holds roughly 41,000 clones, around 94% seen once. The CDR3 extends over 15 amino acids. V lost 2 bases to trimming and J lost 8 bases, with 13 bases between them. Germline CDR1 is SGHAT and CDR2 is FQNNGV. This receptor was identified in a man between 60 and 75 years old in good health. This chain links TRBV11-2 with TRBJ1-6, with a weak D call TRBD1 (5 bases). Sample: blood. The chain's CDR3 is CASSLSGRDYSPLHF. CDR3 in DNA: TGTGCCAGCAGCTTAAGTGGCAGGGACTATTCACCCCTCCACTTT.